This TCR beta chain is from a study of T cells in Graves' hyperthyroidism and ophthalmopathy. Study-wide results and limits: Among thyroid clonotypes expanded above 0.001, most also appeared in blood.

The germline V gene has CDR1 SGHAT and CDR2 FQNNGV. The germline V and J ends were trimmed by 1 base and 14 bases, with 11 bases remaining between them. The CDR3 totals 12 residues. There are many counts of this clonotype. Its antigen is as yet unknown. There were TCR beta CDR3 regions amplified from RNA transcripts. First-round RT-PCR with HTBI primers amplified the TCR CDR3 region. MiXCR, run by TCRdb on the multiplex PCR reads, gives a single entry per CDR3 protein. The repertoire holds about 260,000 distinct CDR3 sequences, with around 22% as singletons. Ophthalmopathy in the patients scored at least 3 on Clinical Activity Score and at least 4 on NOSPECS grade, lasting under 3 months. PBMCs stemmed from approximately 10 ml fresh peripheral blood.

This chain links TRBV11-2 with TRBJ1-4; D not resolved. This clonotype originated in a man aged 25 to 40 with Graves' ophthalmopathy. The material sequenced was blood. In nucleotides, the CDR3 is TGTGCCAGCAGCTTAGGACGACGGAATCTGTTTTTT. Translation: CASSLGRRNLFF.